This TCR beta chain was identified during a study of graft-versus-host responses after intestinal transplantation. Looking at the study overall: Anti-thymocyte globulin was used for induction in all recipients, who then took tacrolimus and steroids for about three years.

Study-level findings and limits: Patients who carried graft-donor T cell macrochimerism also had high graft-versus-host to host-versus-graft clonal ratios in their allografts. Recipient-marrow GvH clones were detected, some having first appeared in ileum or blood. Early HvG declines after transplant were associated with peak circulating GvH clone levels.

V lost 8 bases and J lost 0, with 14 bases in between. The CDR3 contains 14 residues. CDR1 is MNHNS, CDR2 SASEGT, per germline. Generated by immunoSEQ multiplex PCR, the TCRdb table keeps only in-frame clones and is missing some. The sample has 75,000 to 90,000 clones, 70% to 90% seen once; the top ten hold around 0.35%. A remark on this clone: Antigen: not known.

This sequence joins TRBV6-1 and TRBJ2-7; maybe TRBD1 (5 bases). The clonotype was recovered from a human donor who received an intestinal transplant. Sample: unstimulated CD4+ T cells sorted from spleen or lymph node cells, taken before intestinal transplant. This chain's CDR3 is CASSGQSDSYEQYF. In DNA form, the CDR3 reads TGTGCCAGCTCCGGACAATCGGACTCCTACGAGCAGTACTTC.